This note documents a single T cell receptor beta chain sequence. This sample is drawn from a study of blood T cell repertoires in COVID-19. Study summary: Italy, Spain and the United States were the sources of the convalescent and acute COVID-19 samples.

Trimming took off 2 bases at V and 1 base at J, with 6 bases between the two ends. Germline V gene data show CDR1 as SGHRS and CDR2 as YFSETQ. The CDR3 loop spans 13 amino acids. Per the original data handling: Amplification of reference gene primers was used by the study to estimate nucleated cell counts. Profiling relied on immunoSEQ multiplex PCR, and the TCRdb table lists in-frame clones only, not all of them. V, J and clone size were drawn from that table, and D and trimming were deduced from the DNA. The table includes 90,000 to 100,000 clones, about 89% detected once. Sequencing was done on a sample of peripheral blood. The sequence was obtained from a man in his forties or fifties with COVID-19, enrolled during active disease. J is TRBJ1-1 and V is TRBV5-1; D is unclear. CDR3 nucleotide sequence: TGCGCCAGCAGCTTTTCAGAGAACACTGAAGCTTTCTTT. This codes for CASSFSENTEAFF.